These 8 T cell receptor beta chains share one sample of origin, sequenced in a study of blood T cell repertoires in COVID-19. Clones were sequenced by immunoSEQ multiplex PCR, and TCRdb holds only the in-frame ones, with some missing. This table holds under 300,000 clones, around 80% found once. The sequenced sample was peripheral blood. Every receptor here comes from a man older than 75 with acute or convalescent COVID-19.

The chain combines TRBV18 with TRBJ2-3, with D maybe TRBD1 (6 bases). The CDR3 contains 18 residues. The V gene lost 3 bases and the J gene lost 0 bases, with 19 bases spanning the gap. Germline CDR1 and CDR2: KGHSH and LQKENI. CDR3 sequence reads: CASSPQSFRGSSTDTQYF. CDR3 DNA: TGTGCCAGCTCACCTCAGTCCTTCAGGGGTTCTAGCACAGATACGCAGTATTTT.

CDR3 coding DNA: TGTGCCAGCAGTTTAATGAGCGGGAGGGCCTTGAATGAGCAGTTCTTC. It specifies CASSLMSGRALNEQFF. This rearrangement joins TRBV27 to TRBJ2-1, with 10 bases lining up with TRBD2. V dropped 2 bases and J dropped 7; count of bases not matched to a gene: 8. The CDR3 runs to 16 residues. Germline V gives CDR1 MNHEY, CDR2 SMNVEV (reference sequence).

The chain employs TRBV3-1 (or the pseudogene TRBV3-2) and TRBJ2-1, with 11 positions matching TRBD2. The CDR3 totals 17 residues. The ends lost 0 bases at V and 4 bases at J; junction bases unmatched: 5. Germline V gene lookup returns CDR1 LGHDT and CDR2 YNNKEL (reference sequence). The CDR3 region has the DNA TGTGCCAGCAGCCAAGATCTCTTAGCGGGAGGGTACAATGAGCAGTTCTTC. Translation: CASSQDLLAGGYNEQFF.

In DNA form, the CDR3 reads TGTGCCAGCAGCTTACAGGGGCTGGGGGACACAGATACGCAGTATTTT. It encodes CASSLQGLGDTDTQYF. This chain joins TRBV9 and TRBJ2-3; 7 nucleotides agree with TRBD1. J gave up 2 bases and V 4 bases, and 10 bases lay outside the gene matches. Germline V lookup: CDR1 SGDLS, CDR2 YYNGEE. The length of the CDR3 is 16 residues.

The chain has TRBV5-1 and TRBJ1-1; the match to TRBD1 covers 7 bases. This CDR3 comprises 15 residues. The germline V gene encodes CDR1 SGHRS and CDR2 YFSETQ. Losses at the gene ends were 6 bases for V and 4 bases for J; bases not matched to a gene: 12. The CDR3 region is CASTVLGQAGTEAFF. The CDR3 DNA sequence: TGCGCCAGCACCGTCCTCGGACAGGCAGGCACTGAAGCTTTCTTT.

This rearrangement joins TRBV24-1 to TRBJ2-2; 7 bases agree with TRBD1. The CDR3 contains 16 residues. After removal of 0 bases from V and 4 bases from J, the junction contained 4 bases not matched to a gene. Germline loops: CDR1 KGHDR, CDR2 SFDVKD. As DNA, the CDR3 is TGTGCCACCAGTGATTTGGGCAGGGGGACCACCGGGGAGCTGTTTTTT. This codes for CATSDLGRGTTGELFF.

The gene calls are TRBV5-1 and TRBJ2-5; TRBD2 agrees at 7 bases. The CDR3 sequence is 14 residues long. V lost 0 bases, J lost 9 bases, and 8 bases stayed unmatched. Germline assignment: CDR1 SGHRS and CDR2 YFSETQ. The CDR3 nucleotides read TGCGCCAGCAGCTTGGAAAGGACTAGGTTGCCCCAGTACTTC. This gives the protein CASSLERTRLPQYF.

The sample holds one count of this clone. This chain joins TRBV7-9 and TRBJ2-3, with 10 bases aligning to TRBD2. Germline trimming cut 2 bases from V and 5 bases from J; bases unmatched to any gene: 7. Per germline, CDR1 SEHNR and CDR2 FQNEAQ (reference sequence). The CDR3 consists of 16 residues. The CDR3 protein is CASSLKFGLAEDTQYF. The DNA of the CDR3 is TGTGCCAGCAGCTTAAAGTTCGGACTAGCGGAAGATACGCAGTATTTT. Combining the CDR3 with reference TRBV7-9 and TRBJ2-3 gives the whole variable domain DTGVSQNPRHKITKRGQNVTFRCDPISEHNRLYWYRQTLGQGPEFLTYFQNEAQLEKSRLLSDRFSAERPKGSFSTLEIQRTEQGDSAMYLCASSLKFGLAEDTQYFGPGTRLTVL.